The rows below give T cell receptor beta chains drawn from one sample of a study of CD8 T cells in ankylosing spondylitis. TCRdb redid the calling of the 5' RACE reads with MiXCR, one entry per CDR3 protein. The data hold about 220,000 distinct CDR3 sequences, with roughly 26% observed a single time. The source material was blood, either unsorted or a sorted T cell fraction (not recorded which). The receptors shown here come from a male donor with ankylosing spondylitis or in good health (not recorded which). Both conserved end residues are part of each CDR3. Each record gives: clone size, J gene, V gene, D gene, CDR3 DNA, CDR3 protein. D genes are given only for firm matches. Only some rows state a clone size, as once, few, many or a class for expanded clones.

many,TRBJ1-5,TRBV7-2,.,TGTGCCAGCAGCTTAGGGGGCGTTGGTCAGCCCCAGCATTTT,CASSLGGVGQPQHF
.,TRBJ2-1,TRBV4-3,TRBD1,TGCGCCAGCAGCCAAGAATACGGGACAGGGTACAATGAGCAGTTCTTC,CASSQEYGTGYNEQFF
many,TRBJ2-1,TRBV20-1,TRBD2,TGCAGTGCTAGAAAGGCTAGCGGGGACAATGAGCAGTTCTTC,CSARKASGDNEQFF
.,TRBJ1-2,TRBV10-3,.,TGTGCCGCCGGGGAGGGGCAGGACTATGGCTACACCTTC,CAAGEGQDYGYTF
few,TRBJ2-5,TRBV10-3,.,TGTGCCATCAGTGAGGGGACTTCGGAGACCCAGTACTTC,CAISEGTSETQYF
many,TRBJ2-7,TRBV6-5,.,TGTGCCAGCAGTTACCTTCTGGGCGGCGGGGAGCAGTACTTC,CASSYLLGGGEQYF
many,TRBJ2-1,TRBV29-1,TRBD2,TGCAGCGCCGTAGTGCGGGAGATGGGTGAGCAGTTCTTC,CSAVVREMGEQFF
many,TRBJ2-1,TRBV18,.,TGTGCCAGCTCACCTTTGGGGTACAATGAGCAGTTCTTC,CASSPLGYNEQFF
few,TRBJ2-5,TRBV6-1,.,TGTGCCAGCAAAAAAACTGGGCGGGACCAAGAGACCCAGTACTTC,CASKKTGRDQETQYF
few,TRBJ1-2,TRBV29-1,.,TGCAGCGTTGAAGATCGAACAGAGAGTTATGGCTACACCTTC,CSVEDRTESYGYTF
many,TRBJ1-5,TRBV2,.,TGTGCCAGCAGTGGTGCAGGGGACAACAATCAGCCCCAGCATTTT,CASSGAGDNNQPQHF
many,TRBJ2-1,TRBV11-1,.,TGTGCCAGCAGAGATTACAATGAGCAGTTCTTC,CASRDYNEQFF
few,TRBJ2-6,TRBV29-1,.,TGCAGCGTTATCGGGTCCGGGGCCAACGTCCTGACTTTC,CSVIGSGANVLTF
.,TRBJ2-7,TRBV4-2,.,TGTGCCATCGGCCCCGGGACACTGTCCCCCTACGAGCAGTACTTC,CAIGPGTLSPYEQYF
many,TRBJ1-6,TRBV15,.,TGTGCCACCAGCAGAGATCTGGGAGGGGGTTGGACTTCACCCCTCCACTTT,CATSRDLGGGWTSPLHF
many,TRBJ2-5,TRBV25-1,TRBD1,TGTGCCAGCAGTGGACAGGGGTGGGAGACCCAGTACTTC,CASSGQGWETQYF
.,TRBJ1-2,TRBV6-4,.,TGTGCCAGCAGTGACTCGTCGGGGGGGTATGTCTATGGCTACACCTTC,CASSDSSGGYVYGYTF
many,TRBJ2-2,TRBV4-1,TRBD1,TGCGCCAGCAGCCAACCTTTGACAGGGAGGAACACCGGGGAGCTGTTTTTT,CASSQPLTGRNTGELFF
many,TRBJ2-7,TRBV6-1,.,TGTGCCAGCGGGTCCGCGAGGGCAGGCTCCTACGAGCAGTACTTC,CASGSARAGSYEQYF
few,TRBJ2-7,TRBV12-3/TRBV12-4,TRBD2,TGTGCCAGCAGGAGGACTAGCGGGAGAGGCGAGCAGTACTTC,CASRRTSGRGEQYF
.,TRBJ2-1,TRBV20-1,TRBD2,TGCAGTGCTAGGGGGACCGGGACTAGCGCCTACAATGAGCAGTTCTTC,CSARGTGTSAYNEQFF
.,TRBJ2-2,TRBV5-1,TRBD1,TGCGCCAGCAGCCCGACCACGACAGGGACCGGGGAGCTGTTTTTT,CASSPTTTGTGELFF
many,TRBJ2-1,TRBV4-1,TRBD2,TGCGCCAGCAGCCAAGGCGGGAGGATCTACAATGAGCAGTTCTTC,CASSQGGRIYNEQFF
many,TRBJ2-5,TRBV3-1,.,TGTGCCAGCAGCCCCGGAGTCGGCCAAGAGACCCAGTACTTC,CASSPGVGQETQYF
.,TRBJ2-5,TRBV6-4,.,TGTGCCAGCAGTCTTGCGGCGGGGTCGACCCAGTACTTC,CASSLAAGSTQYF
many,TRBJ1-1,TRBV5-1,TRBD1,TGCGCCAGCAGCGGGGGGGACAGGGACACTGAAGCTTTCTTT,CASSGGDRDTEAFF
.,TRBJ2-5,TRBV7-2,TRBD2,TGTGCCAGCAGCTCGTCTAGCGGGGAAGAGACCCAGTACTTC,CASSSSSGEETQYF
few,TRBJ2-3,TRBV7-3,.,TGTGCCAGCAGCAAAGGCAACCAAAAGGCAGATACGCAGTATTTT,CASSKGNQKADTQYF
.,TRBJ2-7,TRBV2,.,TGTGCCAGCAGTGTGGTACACGAGCAGTACTTC,CASSVVHEQYF
many,TRBJ2-2,TRBV5-1,TRBD1,TGCGCCAGCAGCCCGACAGGGGGTAACACCGGGGAGCTGTTTTTT,CASSPTGGNTGELFF
many,TRBJ2-1,TRBV7-3,.,TGTGCCAGCAGCCAGGGGCCCCTAGCGGAGTACAATGAGCAGTTCTTC,CASSQGPLAEYNEQFF
few,TRBJ2-7,TRBV6-6,.,TGTGCCAGCAGTTACGATCCTAACTACGAGCAGTACTTC,CASSYDPNYEQYF
.,TRBJ2-5,TRBV20-1,.,TGCAGTGCTGGGGCAACAGAGACCCAGTACTTC,CSAGATETQYF
.,TRBJ1-2,TRBV10-3,TRBD1,TGTGCCATCAGTTCCGGGACAGGGCTTGGCTACACCTTC,CAISSGTGLGYTF
.,TRBJ1-6,TRBV5-6,.,TGTGCCAGCAGCTTGGACAGGCGGTTTGATTCACCCCTCCACTTT,CASSLDRRFDSPLHF
few,TRBJ2-1,TRBV6-1,.,TGTGCCAGCAGTATTGACGGAGGGAGCTCCTACAATGAGCAGTTCTTC,CASSIDGGSSYNEQFF
.,TRBJ2-1,TRBV20-1,TRBD2,TGCAGTGCTGAAAGCGGGAGTTTCTACAATGAGCAGTTCTTC,CSAESGSFYNEQFF
.,TRBJ1-1,TRBV5-1,.,.,CASSFGQGAGVTFF
few,TRBJ1-1,TRBV6-5,.,TGTGCCAGCAGCCGACAGGATGAAGCTTTCTTT,CASSRQDEAFF
.,TRBJ1-6,TRBV6-1,.,TGTGCCAGCAGGCTCGAGGACACGGATTCACCCCTCCACTTT,CASRLEDTDSPLHF
.,TRBJ2-7,TRBV20-1,TRBD2,TGCAGTGCTAAATATAGCGGGAGGGTTTACGAGCAGTACTTC,CSAKYSGRVYEQYF
few,TRBJ2-1,TRBV20-1,.,TGCAGTGCTAGAGTGGTAGTTTTCCACAATGAGCAGTTCTTC,CSARVVVFHNEQFF
.,TRBJ2-7,TRBV7-2,TRBD1,TGTGCCAGCAGCCGAGGCCGGGACAGCCCCTACGAGCAGTACTTC,CASSRGRDSPYEQYF
.,TRBJ2-7,TRBV20-1,TRBD2,TGCAGTGCTAGTTTGGGACTAGCGGGACCCTCCTACGAGCAGTACTTC,CSASLGLAGPSYEQYF
.,TRBJ2-1,TRBV6-5,.,TGTGCCAGCAGTTACCTGGCTACATCCTACAATGAGCAGTTCTTC,CASSYLATSYNEQFF
few,TRBJ2-5,TRBV5-1,TRBD2,TGCGCCAGCAGCCCGTTGACTAGCGGGAGGGAAGAGACCCAGTACTTC,CASSPLTSGREETQYF
.,TRBJ1-4,TRBV20-1,.,TGCAGTGCTAGAGATCGGCGGAGGCTCGGTAATGAAAAACTGTTTTTT,CSARDRRRLGNEKLFF
many,TRBJ2-6,TRBV29-1,.,TGCAGCGTCCTACTGAGTGGCGTCCTGACTTTC,CSVLLSGVLTF
many,TRBJ2-7,TRBV5-1,TRBD2,TGCGCCAGCAGCTTGGCCGGGACTAACGCCTACGAGCAGTACTTC,CASSLAGTNAYEQYF
medium-sized,TRBJ2-7,TRBV29-1,.,TGCAGCGTTATACGGGGAACCTACGAGCAGTACTTC,CSVIRGTYEQYF
.,TRBJ2-3,TRBV7-3,.,TGTGCCAGCAGAGAAGCGGGCGGCACAGATACGCAGTATTTT,CASREAGGTDTQYF
.,TRBJ2-1,TRBV7-3,TRBD2,TGTGCCAGCAGCTTCGCTAGCGGGAGGGCCAATGAGCAGTTCTTC,CASSFASGRANEQFF
many,TRBJ2-5,TRBV20-1,.,TGCAGTGCTAGGGGAGCCGAGGCCCAGTACTTC,CSARGAEAQYF
.,TRBJ2-5,TRBV27,TRBD1,TGTGCCAGCAGTCAGGGACAGGGGGCTCGGGAGACCCAGTACTTC,CASSQGQGARETQYF
few,TRBJ2-7,TRBV20-1,TRBD2,TGCAGTGCCTCGAGCGGGAGTCTCACCTACGAGCAGTACTTC,CSASSGSLTYEQYF
.,TRBJ2-5,TRBV20-1,TRBD2,TGCAGTGCCCCGCGGACTAGCGACGAGACCCAGTACTTC,CSAPRTSDETQYF